This T cell receptor beta chain was sequenced in a study of human T cells and chemical hapten exposure. Study details: Patients got weekly scalp diphenylcyclopropenone doses over the roughly 22-week study. Patch testing placed 0.01% DPC on the upper back, with readings at 6 days. Points from the study as a whole: With regard to DPC sensitization, TCRs above 1 in 1000 frequency did not change.

With respect to this clonotype: Its antigen is not identified.

The time point: patch test 1, 2 weeks after DPC sensitization. Treatment in this sample: therapeutic diphenylcyclopropenone sensitization with weekly scalp DPC. The donor pool consisted of alopecia patients aged 18 to 70 years, considered suitable for DPC. Trimming removed 5 bases from V and 2 bases from J; junction bases left unmatched: 4. Germline V gene lookup returns CDR1 SEHNR and CDR2 FQNEAQ (reference sequence). This CDR3 comprises 16 residues. MiXCR, run by TCRdb on the RACE reads, gives a single entry per CDR3 protein. The sample shows around 380,000 distinct CDR3 sequences, roughly 5% of them seen only once.

The TCR sequence derives from a woman in her 50s with alopecia areata. Some clones in this sample may be carry-over from other donors' samples. This chain connects TRBV7-9 to TRBJ2-3, with 13 bases lining up with TRBD2. Sample: whole blood, taken in connection with sensitization to the hapten diphenylcyclopropenone (DPC). The CDR3 loop reads CASSTGTSGDTDTQYF. The DNA for the CDR3 is TGTGCCAGCAGCACGGGGACTAGCGGGGACACAGATACGCAGTATTTT.